The 25 T cell receptor beta chains presented below share a single source sample, sequenced in a study of a mutant IDH1 vaccine in newly diagnosed glioma. Time point described: week 5, during vaccination. All doses held 300 ug of mutant IDH1 20-mer peptide, with topical imiquimod. Profiled with immunoSEQ multiplex PCR; TCRdb holds only in-frame clones, not every one. The data contain 37,000 or so clones, roughly 83% of them singletons. These receptors' targets are unknown. Sequenced here: PBMCs, sampled from a glioma patient whose treatment included an IDH1 peptide vaccine. Source of these receptors: a man aged 25 to 40 with glioma.

This sequence joins TRBV5-4 and TRBJ1-2, with D perhaps TRBD1 (6 bases). Germline CDR1 is SGHNT and CDR2 is YYREEE (reference sequence). The CDR3 length is 14 residues. V lost 1 base, J lost 7 bases, and 14 bases lay in between. The CDR3 protein is CASSLWGGSVGYTF. In DNA, the CDR3 is TGTGCCAGCAGCTTGTGGGGGGGCTCGGTTGGCTACACCTTC.

The chain uses TRBV7-8 and TRBJ1-5; D is unclear. CDR1 SGHVS and CDR2 FQNEAQ come from the germline V gene. The CDR3 loop spans 13 amino acids. Deletions cut 2 bases from V and 6 bases from J, with 8 bases between. CDR3 amino acids: CASSLWVGQPQHF. In DNA, the CDR3 is TGTGCCAGCAGCTTATGGGTGGGTCAGCCCCAGCATTTT.

The chain couples TRBV7-2 to TRBJ2-1; the match to TRBD1 covers 11 bases. The CDR3 is made up of 19 amino acids. Germline V gene lookup returns CDR1 SGHTA and CDR2 FQGNSA. With V trimmed by 2 bases and J by 0 bases, 9 bases remained unmatched. The CDR3 sequence: CASSLRAGTGGISYNEQFF. CDR3 nucleotide sequence: TGTGCCAGCAGCTTAAGGGCTGGGACAGGGGGTATCTCCTACAATGAGCAGTTCTTC.

This chain joins TRBV7-9 and TRBJ2-2; D remains unclear. Looked up from germline, CDR1 is SEHNR and CDR2 is FQNEAQ (reference sequence). The ends were cut back, 2 bases at V and 3 bases at J, with 10 bases in the middle. The CDR3 covers 15 residues. This CDR3 reads CASSLSYRDTGELFF. CDR3 coding DNA: TGTGCCAGCAGCTTATCCTATAGGGACACCGGGGAGCTGTTTTTT. The full variable domain, with the rest looked up from reference TRBV7-9 and TRBJ2-2, is DTGVSQNPRHKITKRGQNVTFRCDPISEHNRLYWYRQTLGQGPEFLTYFQNEAQLEKSRLLSDRFSAERPKGSFSTLEIQRTEQGDSAMYLCASSLSYRDTGELFFGEGSRLTVL.

This clone was seen once. The J gene is TRBJ1-3, the V gene TRBV9; D ambiguous. The length of the CDR3 is 16 residues. The V and J ends lost 0 bases and 0 bases respectively, with 10 bases between them. In germline, CDR1 is SGDLS, CDR2 YYNGEE. In nucleotides, the CDR3 is TGTGCCAGCAGCGTAGATAACCGCCACTCTGGAAACACCATATATTTT. Protein product: CASSVDNRHSGNTIYF. The variable domain in full, with the rest retrieved from reference TRBV9 and TRBJ1-3, is DSGVTQTPKHLITATGQRVTLRCSPRSGDLSVYWYQQSLDQGLQFLIQYYNGEERAKGNILERFSAQQFPDLHSELNLSSLELGDSALYFCASSVDNRHSGNTIYFGEGSWLTVV.

V is TRBV13 and J is TRBJ1-2; D may be TRBD1 (6 bases). V shed 5 bases and J shed 0 bases, with 13 bases lying between them. The CDR3 loop spans 15 amino acids. Germline CDR1 reads PRHDT; CDR2 reads FYEKMQ (reference sequence). CDR3 sequence reads: CASSLRDTANYGYTF. The CDR3 DNA is TGTGCCAGCAGCCTACGGGACACCGCTAACTATGGCTACACCTTC.

The chain's CDR3 is CASSPTREGSEEKLFF. The CDR3 region has the DNA TGTGCCAGCAGCCCTACTCGAGAGGGGAGTGAGGAAAAACTGTTTTTT. The J gene is TRBJ1-4, the V gene TRBV16; tentatively, D is TRBD1 (5 bases). Germline V gene lookup returns CDR1 KGHSY and CDR2 FQNENV. Trimming shortened V by 4 bases and J by 8 bases, and 20 bases separated the two germline ends. The CDR3 length is 16 residues.

CDR3 protein: CAWRRPGQGPTYEQYF. DNA for the CDR3: TGTGCCTGGAGACGACCGGGACAGGGGCCGACCTACGAGCAGTACTTC. The chain couples TRBV30 to TRBJ2-7, with 10 nucleotides matching TRBD1. The germline CDR1 and CDR2 sequences are GTSNPN and SVGIG (reference sequence). V gave up 3 bases and J gave up 2 bases; unmatched junction bases: 10. The CDR3 consists of 16 residues.

The chain is built from TRBV9 and TRBJ2-1, with 9 bases aligning to TRBD2. The J segment lost 6 bases and the V segment lost 0 bases, leaving 7 bases of the junction unmatched. Germline CDR1 and CDR2: SGDLS and YYNGEE. The CDR3 contains 16 residues. This chain's CDR3 is CASSVVPSGVGNEQFF. The CDR3 bases are TGTGCCAGCAGCGTAGTTCCTAGCGGGGTTGGCAATGAGCAGTTCTTC.

The CDR3, as DNA: TGTGCCAGCAGATTAGCGGTCTCCTACAATGAGCAGTTCTTC. Its translation is CASRLAVSYNEQFF. The chain recombines TRBV6-5 with TRBJ2-1; TRBD2 is a possible D gene (6 bases). Germline-derived CDR1 and CDR2 are MNHEY and SVGAGI. The CDR3 covers 14 residues. Trimming shortened V by 6 bases and J by 0 bases, and 9 bases separated the two germline ends.

A single count supports this clone. The CDR3 DNA reads TGTGCCAGCAGCTTAGGTAGGGACTATGGCTACACCTTC. Its protein product is CASSLGRDYGYTF. The genes are TRBV7-9 and TRBJ1-2, with unresolved D. This CDR3 is 13 amino acids long. V was clipped by 1 base and J by 3 bases, with 6 bases between them. Per the germline V gene, CDR1 is SEHNR and CDR2 is FQNEAQ (reference sequence). Supplemented by reference TRBV7-9 and TRBJ1-2, the full variable domain reads DTGVSQNPRHKITKRGQNVTFRCDPISEHNRLYWYRQTLGQGPEFLTYFQNEAQLEKSRLLSDRFSAERPKGSFSTLEIQRTEQGDSAMYLCASSLGRDYGYTFGSGTRLTVV.

The chain uses TRBV13 and TRBJ1-1, with D perhaps matching TRBD1 (6 bases). There are 14 residues in the CDR3. V gave up 2 bases and J gave up 5 bases, with 12 bases separating them. The V gene's germline CDR1 is PRHDT and CDR2 FYEKMQ (reference sequence). The CDR3 reads CASSLWGRITEAFF. The CDR3 bases are TGTGCCAGCAGCTTATGGGGGCGCATAACTGAAGCTTTCTTT.

In nucleotides, the CDR3 is TGTGCCAGCATCCGGACCACCCTACCGGGGACCCAGTACTTC. Encoded protein: CASIRTTLPGTQYF. The rearrangement joins TRBV2 to TRBJ2-5; D not certain. The CDR3 is 14 residues long. The germline V gene encodes CDR1 SNHLY and CDR2 FYNNEI. The germline V and J ends were trimmed by 7 bases and 7 bases, with 19 bases remaining between them. Supplemented by reference TRBV2 and TRBJ2-5, the full variable domain reads EPEVTQTPSHQVTQMGQEVILRCVPISNHLYFYWYRQILGQKVEFLVSFYNNEISEKSEIFDDQFSVERPDGSNFTLKIRSTKLEDSAMYFCASIRTTLPGTQYFGPGTRLLVL.

The chain couples TRBV19 to TRBJ1-5; 7 bases align to TRBD1. J lost 4 bases, V lost 6 bases, and 12 bases had no gene match. This CDR3 comprises 16 residues. Germline V gives CDR1 LNHDA, CDR2 SQIVND (reference sequence). CDR3 protein: CASRENRGRTNQPQHF. CDR3 in DNA: TGTGCCAGTAGGGAGAACAGGGGTAGAACAAATCAGCCCCAGCATTTT.

The chain combines TRBV18 with TRBJ2-5; D unclear. This CDR3 has 12 residues. V was clipped by 0 bases and J by 3 bases, with 2 bases between them. CDR1 and CDR2 (germline): KGHSH, LQKENI. The chain's CDR3 is CASSPPKETQYF. The CDR3 nucleotides are TGTGCCAGCTCACCACCTAAAGAGACCCAGTACTTC.

J is TRBJ1-4 and V is TRBV18; D might be TRBD1 (6 bases). Trimming left V 2 bases short and J 13 bases short, with 11 bases between. Germline values: CDR1 KGHSH, CDR2 LQKENI. The CDR3 runs 12 residues. CDR3 coding DNA: TGTGCCAGCTCACCAAGGGGGGGCCCACTGTTTTTT. Translated, it gives CASSPRGGPLFF.

The chain joins TRBV6-6 to TRBJ1-3; possible D gene TRBD1, 5 bases. Looked up from germline, CDR1 is MNHNY and CDR2 is SVGAGI (reference sequence). Trimming shortened V by 2 bases and J by 4 bases, and 12 bases separated the two germline ends. The CDR3 is 15 amino acids. The CDR3 DNA is TGTGCCAGCAGTTACGAAGGGGCGCGGGGAAACACCATATATTTT. The encoded protein is CASSYEGARGNTIYF.

The CDR3 is CASSPRTGLNTEAFF. The CDR3 nucleotides read TGTGCCAGTAGCCCCCGGACAGGGTTGAACACTGAAGCTTTCTTT. The chain is built from TRBV19 and TRBJ1-1; TRBD1 aligns across 8 bases. The CDR3 runs 15 residues. Germline trimming cut 6 bases from V and 0 bases from J; bases unmatched to any gene: 6. Germline V CDR1 and CDR2: LNHDA, SQIVND (reference sequence). The whole variable domain, remainder taken from reference TRBV19 and TRBJ1-1, is DGGITQSPKYLFRKEGQNVTLSCEQNLNHDAMYWYRQDPGQGLRLIYYSQIVNDFQKGDIAEGYSVSREKKESFPLTVTSAQKNPTAFYLCASSPRTGLNTEAFFGQGTRLTVV.

This chain uses TRBV28 with TRBJ2-5, with TRBD1 matching 9 bases. The germline V gene encodes CDR1 MDHEN and CDR2 SYDVKM. The CDR3 has 14 residues. J was trimmed by 7 bases and V by 6 bases; bases with no gene match: 9. CDR3 in amino acids: CASSSPGQGATQYF. The CDR3 DNA reads TGTGCCAGCAGCTCTCCGGGACAGGGTGCGACCCAGTACTTC.

This clone was recorded a few times. The chain employs TRBV28 and TRBJ2-3; 7 bases align to TRBD2. The CDR3 consists of 14 residues. Germline CDR1 reads MDHEN; CDR2 reads SYDVKM. J lost 1 base, V lost 8 bases, and 6 bases had no gene match. CDR3 amino acids: CASAFTSGTDTQYF. CDR3 DNA sequence: TGTGCCAGCGCTTTTACTAGCGGCACAGATACGCAGTATTTT.

The J gene is TRBJ2-1, the V gene TRBV2; 9 nucleotides agree with TRBD1. Per germline, CDR1 SNHLY and CDR2 FYNNEI. CDR3 length: 15 amino acids. V was clipped by 6 bases and J by 2 bases; unmatched bases: 5. This CDR3 is CASRRDRETYNEQFF. DNA for the CDR3: TGTGCCAGCAGAAGGGACAGGGAAACCTACAATGAGCAGTTCTTC.

The CDR3 is CAWRKEVYRGNEQFF. CDR3 coding DNA: TGTGCCTGGAGAAAGGAAGTTTACAGGGGGAATGAGCAGTTCTTC. V and J are TRBV30 and TRBJ2-1; 8 bases are a match to TRBD1. Germline CDR1 reads GTSNPN; CDR2 reads SVGIG (reference sequence). The CDR3 totals 15 residues. V lost 3 bases and J lost 7; bases outside the gene matches: 11.

The chain recombines TRBV7-8 with TRBJ2-2; D might be TRBD2 (6 bases). CDR3 length: 15 residues. Germline V CDR1 and CDR2: SGHVS, FQNEAQ. V lost 0 bases, J lost 5 bases, and 10 bases lay in between. The DNA for the CDR3 is TGTGCCAGCAGCTTAGCGGGGGGAAGGACCGGGGAGCTGTTTTTT. It translates to CASSLAGGRTGELFF.

J is TRBJ1-5 and V is TRBV6-5; D might be TRBD1 (5 bases). This CDR3 is 14 amino acids long. The germline gives CDR1 MNHEY, CDR2 SVGAGI. Trimming removed 6 bases from V and 9 bases from J, with 18 bases in between. The CDR3 is CASRPQGDRLPQHF. The CDR3 DNA sequence: TGTGCCAGCAGACCGCAGGGAGATAGGCTGCCCCAGCATTTT.

This clone has a single count. V usage is TRBV9 and J usage is TRBJ2-7; D is unresolved. V lost 0 bases, J lost 4 bases, and 8 bases lay in between. The CDR3 sequence is 13 residues long. CDR1 and CDR2 from the germline V gene are SGDLS and YYNGEE. The CDR3 loop is CASSVGLGYEQYF. The CDR3 DNA sequence: TGTGCCAGCAGCGTAGGACTGGGGTACGAGCAGTACTTC.